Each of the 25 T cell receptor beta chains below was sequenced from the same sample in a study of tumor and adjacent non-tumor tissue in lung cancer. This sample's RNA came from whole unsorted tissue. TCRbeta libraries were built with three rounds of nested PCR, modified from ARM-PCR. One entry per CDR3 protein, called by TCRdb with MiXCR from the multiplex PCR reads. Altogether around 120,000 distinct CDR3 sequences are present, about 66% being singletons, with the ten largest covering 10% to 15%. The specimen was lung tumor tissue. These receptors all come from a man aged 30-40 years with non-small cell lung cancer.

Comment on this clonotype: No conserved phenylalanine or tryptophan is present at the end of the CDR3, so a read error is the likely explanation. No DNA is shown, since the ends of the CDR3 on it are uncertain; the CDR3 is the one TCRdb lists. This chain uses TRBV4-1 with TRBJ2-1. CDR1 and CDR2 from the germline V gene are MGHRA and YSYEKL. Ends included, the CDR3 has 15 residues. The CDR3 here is CASSQGSVRSGEQSL.

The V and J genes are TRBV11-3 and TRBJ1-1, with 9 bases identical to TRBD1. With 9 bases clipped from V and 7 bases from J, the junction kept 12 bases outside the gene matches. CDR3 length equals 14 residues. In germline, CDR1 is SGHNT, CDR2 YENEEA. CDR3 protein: CASSTGQGDIEAFF. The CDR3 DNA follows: TGTGCCAGTAGCACGGGACAGGGAGACATTGAAGCTTTCTTT.

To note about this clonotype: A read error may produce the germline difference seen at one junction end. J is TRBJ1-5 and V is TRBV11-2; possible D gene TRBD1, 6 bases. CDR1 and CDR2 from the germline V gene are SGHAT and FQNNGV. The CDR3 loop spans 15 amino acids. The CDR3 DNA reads TGTGCCAGCAGCCTGTCCGAGGACAGTAATCAGCGCCAGCATTTT. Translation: CASSLSEDSNQRQHF.

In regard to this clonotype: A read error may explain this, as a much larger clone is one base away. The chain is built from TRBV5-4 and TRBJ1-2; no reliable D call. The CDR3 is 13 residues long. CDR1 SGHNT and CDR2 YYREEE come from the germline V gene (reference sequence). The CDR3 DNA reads TGTGCCAGCAACTTGATGGTCCACAATGGCTACACCTTC. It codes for CASNLMVHNGYTF.

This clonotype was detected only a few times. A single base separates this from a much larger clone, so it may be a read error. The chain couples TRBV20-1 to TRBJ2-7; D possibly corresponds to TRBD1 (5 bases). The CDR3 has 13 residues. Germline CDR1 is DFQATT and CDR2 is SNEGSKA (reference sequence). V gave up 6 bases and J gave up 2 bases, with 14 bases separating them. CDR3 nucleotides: TGCAGTGCAATGTACAGGAAGCCCTACGAGCAGTACTTC. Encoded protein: CSAMYRKPYEQYF.

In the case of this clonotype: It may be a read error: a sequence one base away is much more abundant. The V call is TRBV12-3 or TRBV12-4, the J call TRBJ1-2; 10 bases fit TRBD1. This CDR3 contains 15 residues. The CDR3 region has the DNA TGTGCCGGCAGTCTCGGACAGGGGGCTAACTATGGCTACACCTTC. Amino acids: CAGSLGQGANYGYTF.

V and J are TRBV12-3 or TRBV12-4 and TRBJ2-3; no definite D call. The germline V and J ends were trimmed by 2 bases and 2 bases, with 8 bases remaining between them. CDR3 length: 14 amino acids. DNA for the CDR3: TGTGCCAGCAGTTTAACCATTCACACAGATACGCAGTATTTT. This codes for CASSLTIHTDTQYF.

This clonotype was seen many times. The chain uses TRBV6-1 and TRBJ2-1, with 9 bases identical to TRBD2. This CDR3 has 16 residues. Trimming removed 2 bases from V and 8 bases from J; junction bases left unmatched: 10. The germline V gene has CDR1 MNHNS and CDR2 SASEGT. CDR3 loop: CASSETAGGGSDEQFF. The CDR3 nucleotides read TGTGCCAGCAGTGAAACGGCGGGGGGGGGGTCGGATGAGCAGTTCTTC.

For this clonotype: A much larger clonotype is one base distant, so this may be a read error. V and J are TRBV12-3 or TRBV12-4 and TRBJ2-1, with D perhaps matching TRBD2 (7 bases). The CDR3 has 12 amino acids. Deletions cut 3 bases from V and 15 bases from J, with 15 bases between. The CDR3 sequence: CASSFWGGLPFF. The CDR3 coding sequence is TGTGCCAGCAGTTTTTGGGGGGGGCTCCCGTTCTTC.

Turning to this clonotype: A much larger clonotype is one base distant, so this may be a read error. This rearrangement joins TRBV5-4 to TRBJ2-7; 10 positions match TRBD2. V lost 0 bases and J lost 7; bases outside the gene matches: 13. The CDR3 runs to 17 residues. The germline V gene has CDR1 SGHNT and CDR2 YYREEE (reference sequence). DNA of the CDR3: TGTGCCAGCAGCTTGGTCCCACTAGCGGGGACCCAAAGGGAGCAGTACTTC. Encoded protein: CASSLVPLAGTQREQYF.

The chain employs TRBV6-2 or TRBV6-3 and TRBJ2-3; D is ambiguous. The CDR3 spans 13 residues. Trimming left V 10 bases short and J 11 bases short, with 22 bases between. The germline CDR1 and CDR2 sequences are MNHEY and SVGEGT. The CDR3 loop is CAISGRGTYMQYF. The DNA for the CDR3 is TGTGCCATCTCCGGACGCGGCACATATATGCAGTATTTT.

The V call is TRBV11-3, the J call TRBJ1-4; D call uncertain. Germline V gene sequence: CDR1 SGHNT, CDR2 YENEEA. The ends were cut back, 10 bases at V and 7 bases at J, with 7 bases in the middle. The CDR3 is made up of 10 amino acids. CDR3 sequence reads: CATGTEKLFF. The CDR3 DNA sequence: TGTGCCACCGGCACTGAAAAACTGTTTTTT.

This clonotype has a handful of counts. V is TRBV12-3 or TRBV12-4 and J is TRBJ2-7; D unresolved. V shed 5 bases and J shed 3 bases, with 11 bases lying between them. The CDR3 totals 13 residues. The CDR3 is CASSPLEIYEQYF. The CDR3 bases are TGTGCCAGCAGTCCATTGGAGATCTACGAGCAGTACTTC.

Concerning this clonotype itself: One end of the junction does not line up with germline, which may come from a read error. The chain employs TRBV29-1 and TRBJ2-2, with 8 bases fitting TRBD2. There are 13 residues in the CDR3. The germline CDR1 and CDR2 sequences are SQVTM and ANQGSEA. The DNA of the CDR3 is TGCAGCGTTAGTAGCGGGGCCTGCGGGGAGCCGTTTTTT. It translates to CSVSSGACGEPFF.

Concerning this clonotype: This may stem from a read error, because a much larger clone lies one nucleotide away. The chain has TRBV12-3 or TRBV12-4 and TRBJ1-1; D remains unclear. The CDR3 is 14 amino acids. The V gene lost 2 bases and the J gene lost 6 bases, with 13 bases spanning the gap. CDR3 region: CASSLFGDQAEAFF. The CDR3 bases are TGTGCCAGCAGTTTATTCGGGGATCAGGCTGAAGCTTTCTTT.

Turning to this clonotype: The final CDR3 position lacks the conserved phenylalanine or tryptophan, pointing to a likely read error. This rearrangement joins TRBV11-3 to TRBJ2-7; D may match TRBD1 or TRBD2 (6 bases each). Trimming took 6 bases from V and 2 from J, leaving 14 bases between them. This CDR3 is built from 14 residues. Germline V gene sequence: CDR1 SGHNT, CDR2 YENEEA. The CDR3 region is CASSLRGDPYEQYL. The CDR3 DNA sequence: TGTGCCAGCAGTTTGAGGGGGGACCCCTACGAGCAGTACCTC.

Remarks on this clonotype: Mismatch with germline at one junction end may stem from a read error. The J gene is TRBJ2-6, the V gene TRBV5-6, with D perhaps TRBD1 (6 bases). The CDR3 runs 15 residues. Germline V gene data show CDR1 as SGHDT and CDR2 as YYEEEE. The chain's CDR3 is CASSPDSAGANVLIF. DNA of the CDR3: TGTGCCAGCAGTCCGGACAGTGCAGGGGCCAACGTCCTGATTTTC.

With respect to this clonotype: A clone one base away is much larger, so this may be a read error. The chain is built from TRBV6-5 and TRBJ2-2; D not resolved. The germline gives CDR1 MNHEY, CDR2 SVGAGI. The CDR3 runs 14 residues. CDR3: CASAVAENTRELFF. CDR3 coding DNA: TGTGCCAGCGCCGTGGCGGAGAACACCAGGGAGCTGTTTTTT.

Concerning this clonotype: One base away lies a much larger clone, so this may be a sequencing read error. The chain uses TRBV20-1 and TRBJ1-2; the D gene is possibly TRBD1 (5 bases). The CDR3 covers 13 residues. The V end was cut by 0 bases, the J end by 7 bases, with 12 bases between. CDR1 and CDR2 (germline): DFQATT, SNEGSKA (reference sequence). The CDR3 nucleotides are TGCAGTGCTAGAGACGGGGGGATGGGTGGCTACACCTTC. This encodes CSARDGGMGGYTF.

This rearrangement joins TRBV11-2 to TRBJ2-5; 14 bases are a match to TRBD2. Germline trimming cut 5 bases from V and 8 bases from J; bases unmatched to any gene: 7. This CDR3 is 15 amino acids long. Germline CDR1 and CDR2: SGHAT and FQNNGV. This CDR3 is CASSRTSGRTDTQYF. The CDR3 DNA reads TGTGCCAGCAGCCGGACTAGCGGGAGGACCGACACCCAGTACTTC.

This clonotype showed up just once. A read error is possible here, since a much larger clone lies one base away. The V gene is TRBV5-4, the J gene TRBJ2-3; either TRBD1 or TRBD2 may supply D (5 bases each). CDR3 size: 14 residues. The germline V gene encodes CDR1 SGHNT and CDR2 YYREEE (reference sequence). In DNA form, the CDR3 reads TGTGCCAGCAGCTCGTTCGGGGCCTTTCGCACGCAGTGTTTT. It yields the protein CASSSFGAFRTQCF.

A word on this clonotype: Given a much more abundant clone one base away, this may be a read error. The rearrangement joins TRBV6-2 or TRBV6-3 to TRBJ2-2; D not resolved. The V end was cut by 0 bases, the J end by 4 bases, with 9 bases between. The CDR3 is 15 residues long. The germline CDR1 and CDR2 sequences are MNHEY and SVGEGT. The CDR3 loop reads CASSYSNKVTGELFF. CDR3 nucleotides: TGTGCCAGCAGTTACTCGAACAAGGTCACCGGGGAGCTGTTTTTT.

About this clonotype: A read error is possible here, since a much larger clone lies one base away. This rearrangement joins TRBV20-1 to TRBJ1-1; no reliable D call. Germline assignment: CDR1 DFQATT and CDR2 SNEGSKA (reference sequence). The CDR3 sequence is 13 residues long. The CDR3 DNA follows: TGCTGTGCTAGTTCGTATAGGGTCACTGAAGCTTTCTTT. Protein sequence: CCASSYRVTEAFF.

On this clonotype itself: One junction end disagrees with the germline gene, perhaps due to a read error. CDR3 region: CAIGESGGRVSYNEQFF. The CDR3, as DNA: TGTGCCATCGGTGAGTCGGGGGGCAGGGTGTCCTACAATGAGCAGTTCTTC. This chain joins TRBV10-3 and TRBJ2-1; TRBD2 is a possible D gene (7 bases). CDR1 ENHRY and CDR2 SYGVKD come from the germline V gene. This CDR3 is built from 17 residues.

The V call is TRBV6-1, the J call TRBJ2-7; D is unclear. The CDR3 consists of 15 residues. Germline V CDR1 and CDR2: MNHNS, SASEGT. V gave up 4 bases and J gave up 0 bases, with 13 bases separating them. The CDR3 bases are TGTGCCAGCAGTGTAGTCATGCCGAGCTCCTACGAGCAGTACTTC. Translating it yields CASSVVMPSSYEQYF.